This TCR beta chain emerged from a study of siplizumab effects on memory and regulatory T cells. Sequencing used immunoSEQ multiplex PCR; TCRdb keeps in-frame clones, though not all of them. Here the sample spans around 100,000 clones, about 91% being singletons. From germline, CDR1 is SGHTS and CDR2 YDEGEE. The CDR3 loop spans 13 amino acids. Deletions cut 1 base from V and 11 bases from J, with 15 bases between. The clonotype was recovered from a human donor in good health. Some clones in this sample may be carry-over from other donors' samples. The chain carries TRBV5-8 and TRBJ1-2; D gene unclear. Sequencing was done on a sample of CD4+ T cells sorted from blood. CDR3: CASSLLFPAGYTF. CDR3 bases: TGTGCCAGCAGCTTGCTTTTCCCGGCTGGTTACACCTTC.